Listed here are 15 T cell receptor beta chains from one sample, sequenced in a study of cytomegalovirus exposure and HLA in healthy donors. Primers: 60 Vbeta forward and 13 Jbeta reverse. Sequenced by immunoSEQ multiplex PCR; TCRdb stores in-frame clones only, minus some. The data show approximately 160,000 clones, roughly 79% seen once. Sequenced sample: PBMCs. The origin of the receptors is a man in his forties or fifties in good health and CMV-seronegative.

CDR3 nucleotide sequence: TGTGCCAGCACCGAAGGGGGACGGTTCACTGAAGCTTTCTTT. It specifies CASTEGGRFTEAFF. V usage is TRBV6-5 and J usage is TRBJ1-1; perhaps TRBD1 as D (6 bases). CDR1 is MNHEY and CDR2 is SVGAGI in the germline V gene. The CDR3 totals 14 residues. Trimming left V 7 bases short and J 4 bases short, with 16 bases between.

This clone was recorded only once. V is TRBV29-1 and J is TRBJ1-6; D gene unclear. Germline lookup yields CDR1 SQVTM and CDR2 ANQGSEA. The CDR3 totals 13 residues. The ends were cut back, 7 bases at V and 3 bases at J, with 10 bases in the middle. The CDR3 region has the DNA TGCAGCGCGACTGAGAACTATAATTCACCCCTCCACTTT. This sequence encodes CSATENYNSPLHF.

In this sample, this clone turned up once. The CDR3 is CASSLGQVSSYEQYF. CDR3 DNA sequence: TGTGCCAGCAGCTTGGGACAGGTGAGCTCCTACGAGCAGTACTTC. The V and J genes are TRBV5-6 and TRBJ2-7; a possible D gene is TRBD1 (6 bases). Trimming removed 0 bases at V and 0 bases at J, with 10 bases between. The germline V gene encodes CDR1 SGHDT and CDR2 YYEEEE. The CDR3 is made up of 15 amino acids.

CDR3 in amino acids: CASSSRSGYTF. For the CDR3, the DNA is TGTGCCAGCAGTTCCCGGAGCGGCTACACCTTC. This sequence joins TRBV6-5 and TRBJ1-2, with D unresolved. The CDR3 loop spans 11 amino acids. V lost 4 bases and J lost 8, with 8 bases in between. Germline V lookup: CDR1 MNHEY, CDR2 SVGAGI.

The chain recombines TRBV18 with TRBJ2-3, with TRBD1 matching over 12 bases. This CDR3 is built from 15 residues. CDR1 and CDR2 from the germline V gene are KGHSH and LQKENI. The V segment lost 6 bases and the J segment 5 bases; nucleotides outside the gene matches: 6. CDR3 bases: TGTGCCAGCTCCCCGGGACAGGGGGCTGGAGATACGCAGTATTTT. Protein product: CASSPGQGAGDTQYF.

The V gene is TRBV6-5, the J gene TRBJ1-1; D is uncertain. Germline V gene lookup returns CDR1 MNHEY and CDR2 SVGAGI. V was pared by 6 bases and J by 3 bases, with 8 bases between. This CDR3 is built from 12 residues. The CDR3 here is CASSKRDTEAFF. In nucleotides, the CDR3 is TGTGCCAGCAGCAAGAGGGACACTGAAGCTTTCTTT.

The rearrangement links TRBV19 to TRBJ1-2; D remains unclear. This CDR3 has 8 amino acids. V gave up 8 bases and J gave up 10 bases, with 5 bases separating them. In germline, CDR1 is LNHDA, CDR2 SQIVND (reference sequence). The CDR3 nucleotides are TGTGCCAGTGGCCTCTACACCTTC. Residues: CASGLYTF.

This rearrangement joins TRBV7-3 to TRBJ2-3, with 9 bases matching TRBD2. This CDR3 has 16 residues. V shed 3 bases and J 2 bases; nucleotides not matched to a gene: 6. The V gene's germline CDR1 is SGHTA and CDR2 FQGTGA. The DNA for the CDR3 is TGTGCCAGCAGCTTGTTAGCGGGAGCTTACACAGATACGCAGTATTTT. This codes for CASSLLAGAYTDTQYF.

This clone was seen just once. J is TRBJ1-1 and V is TRBV5-1; possible D gene TRBD1, 6 bases. The germline V gene has CDR1 SGHRS and CDR2 YFSETQ. V lost 3 bases and J 5 bases, leaving 14 bases between the germline ends. The CDR3 totals 14 residues. The CDR3 DNA is TGCGCCAGCAGCTCTAATGGGGGCCGGACTGAAGCTTTCTTT. Translation: CASSSNGGRTEAFF.

The chain combines TRBV18 with TRBJ2-7; possibly TRBD2 for D (5 bases). In germline, CDR1 is KGHSH, CDR2 LQKENI. The CDR3 length is 13 residues. Between the trimmed V and J ends, which lost 5 bases and 2 bases, there was a span of 10 bases. The CDR3 reads CASSFGLTYEQYF. The CDR3 DNA is TGTGCCAGCTCATTCGGACTGACCTACGAGCAGTACTTC.

Comment on this clone: A junction end diverges from the germline sequence, so it may reflect a read error. The V gene is TRBV7-9, the J gene TRBJ2-7, with TRBD2 matching 10 bases. CDR3 size: 16 residues. CDR1 is SEHNR and CDR2 is FQNEAQ in the germline V gene (reference sequence). The CDR3 DNA follows: TGTTCCAGCAGCCAAGGAGTACTAGCGGGATCGGGCGAGCAGTACTTC. This gives the protein CSSSQGVLAGSGEQYF.

Comments on this clone: The junction departs from germline at one end; a sequencing error may be responsible. The chain recombines TRBV7-9 with TRBJ2-7, with a weak D call TRBD1 (6 bases). CDR3 length equals 13 residues. Per germline, CDR1 SEHNR and CDR2 FQNEAQ (reference sequence). CDR3 amino acids: CSSSSTGQYEQYF. Here the CDR3 DNA reads TGTTCCAGCAGCTCAACTGGACAGTACGAGCAGTACTTC. Drawing the rest from reference TRBV7-9 and TRBJ2-7, the complete variable domain is DTGVSQNPRHKITKRGQNVTFRCDPISEHNRLYWYRQTLGQGPEFLTYFQNEAQLEKSRLLSDRFSAERPKGSFSTLEIQRTEQGDSAMYLCSSSSTGQYEQYFGPGTRLTVT.

This clone was picked up a small number of times. The chain uses TRBV5-6 and TRBJ1-1; D unresolved. Germline-derived CDR1 and CDR2 are SGHDT and YYEEEE. Trimming cost V 2 bases and J 1 base, with 9 bases left between them. The CDR3 sequence is 14 residues long. The CDR3, as DNA: TGTGCCAGCAGCTTCGAGAATCCGAACACTGAAGCTTTCTTT. It encodes CASSFENPNTEAFF.

The gene calls are TRBV5-1 and TRBJ2-1; 12 bases match TRBD2. This CDR3 is 16 amino acids long. Trimming took 4 bases from V and 4 from J; bases not matched to a gene: 6. CDR1 and CDR2 from the germline V gene are SGHRS and YFSETQ. CDR3 loop: CASSARLAGVYNEQFF. Written as DNA, the CDR3 is TGCGCCAGCAGCGCCCGACTAGCGGGAGTTTACAATGAGCAGTTCTTC. The full variable domain, rest sourced from reference TRBV5-1 and TRBJ2-1, is KAGVTQTPRYLIKTRGQQVTLSCSPISGHRSVSWYQQTPGQGLQFLFEYFSETQRNKGNFPGRFSGRQFSNSRSEMNVSTLELGDSALYLCASSARLAGVYNEQFFGPGTRLTVL.

This clone was seen only a few times. J is TRBJ2-3 and V is TRBV7-9; 11 bases map to TRBD2. With 1 base clipped from V and 5 bases from J, the junction kept 11 bases outside the gene matches. This CDR3 has 18 amino acids. Looked up from germline, CDR1 is SEHNR and CDR2 is FQNEAQ (reference sequence). CDR3 coding DNA: TGTGCCAGCAGCTTAGGTTCGCTAGCGGGAGGCCTTGGAGATACGCAGTATTTT. Translation gives CASSLGSLAGGLGDTQYF.